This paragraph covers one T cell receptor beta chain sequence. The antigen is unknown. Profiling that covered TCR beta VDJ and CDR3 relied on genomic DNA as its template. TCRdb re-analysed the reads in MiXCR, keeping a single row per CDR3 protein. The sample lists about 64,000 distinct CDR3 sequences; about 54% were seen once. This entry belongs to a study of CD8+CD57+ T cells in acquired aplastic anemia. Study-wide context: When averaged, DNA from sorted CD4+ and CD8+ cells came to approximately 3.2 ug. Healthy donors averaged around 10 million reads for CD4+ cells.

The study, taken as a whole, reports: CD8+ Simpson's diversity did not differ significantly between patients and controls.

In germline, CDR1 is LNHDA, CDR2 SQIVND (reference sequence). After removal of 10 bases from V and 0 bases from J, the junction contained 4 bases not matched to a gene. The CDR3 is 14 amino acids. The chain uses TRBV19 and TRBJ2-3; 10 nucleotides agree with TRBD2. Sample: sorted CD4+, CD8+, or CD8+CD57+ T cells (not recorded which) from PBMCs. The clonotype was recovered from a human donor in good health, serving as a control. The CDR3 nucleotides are TGTGCCACCCGGACTAGCGGTAGCACAGATACGCAGTATTTT. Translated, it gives CATRTSGSTDTQYF.